Reported below is one T cell receptor (beta chain). What it recognizes is unknown. Measured with immunoSEQ multiplex PCR; TCRdb has only the in-frame clones, and not every one. In the table there are millions of clones, about 93% of which are singletons. This sample is part of a study of shared clonotypes between healthy human individuals. Notes on the study in general: Shared across a few donors were around 4.7% of the naive CD4 clonotypes.

Cells designated naive CD8 were CD45RO-negative and were positively selected for CCR7, with terminally differentiated effector memory CD45RA+ cells excluded. The donors were adults (healthy and HIV-negative) with no recent acute infections or vaccinations. The specimen was naive CD8+ T cells from PBMCs. This receptor was taken from a man aged 18 to 29 in good health. Some clones in this sample may be carry-over from other donors' samples.

CDR3 in DNA: TGCGCCAGCAGCCAAGGCAGGGGCAGCTCCTACGAGCAGTACTTC. Translated: CASSQGRGSSYEQYF. The chain is built from TRBV4-1 and TRBJ2-7, with D possibly being TRBD1 (6 bases). This CDR3 region has 15 residues. The germline gives CDR1 MGHRA, CDR2 YSYEKL. V lost 1 base to trimming and J lost 0 bases, with 10 bases between them.